This TCR beta chain appears in the sequencing data of a study of blood T cells in healthy people across ages. Study observations and caveats: Significant beta diversity loss was already apparent by age approximately 36, declining roughly linearly. Both naive CD4+ cell counts and diversity were greater in long-lived donors than in aged donors.

PCR was performed a second time for 7 to 11 cycles using a sample-barcoded 5' primer and a J-beta primer mix. TCRdb analysed the 5' RACE reads with MiXCR anew, one entry per CDR3 protein. The sample contains about 640,000 distinct CDR3 sequences, around three fifths of which appear only once. Russia was home to the donors, healthy Caucasian individuals aged about 6 to 90. In regard to this clonotype: Antigen specificity is unknown.

The TCR was taken from a man in his 60s in good health. Sequencing used blood.

The CDR3 sequence is CASSLKGFNEKLFF. For the CDR3, the DNA is TGTGCCAGCAGTTTAAAGGGATTCAATGAAAAACTGTTTTTT. V gene TRBV27 combines with J gene TRBJ1-4; no reliable D call. The germline V and J ends were trimmed by 2 bases and 5 bases, with 9 bases remaining between them. The CDR3 is 14 residues long. CDR1 is MNHEY, CDR2 SMNVEV, per germline (reference sequence).